Each of the 31 T cell receptor beta chains below was sequenced from the same sample in a study of T cell repertoires in cytomegalovirus infection. TCRdb ran MiXCR on the reads and lists one entry per CDR3 protein. The sample lists approximately 140,000 distinct CDR3 sequences, roughly 9% seen once, with roughly 9.1% in the top ten. Sequencing was done on a sample of PBMCs. Source of these receptors: a human donor in good health (CMV status not recorded). Some clones in this sample may be carry-over from other donors' samples.

There are a few counts of this clonotype. The chain has TRBV14 and TRBJ2-1, with TRBD1 identical over 7 bases. The V gene's germline CDR1 is SGHDN and CDR2 FVKESK. This CDR3 is 17 amino acids long. Trimming at V came to 1 base and at J to 4 bases, leaving 10 bases not matched to a gene. The CDR3 loop is CASSQAPGTVAYNEQFF. The CDR3 DNA is TGTGCCAGCAGCCAAGCACCAGGGACAGTCGCTTACAATGAGCAGTTCTTC. The full variable domain, completed using reference TRBV14 and TRBJ2-1, is EAGVTQFPSHSVIEKGQTVTLRCDPISGHDNLYWYRRVMGKEIKFLLHFVKESKQDESGMPNNRFLAERTGGTYSTLKVQPAELEDSGVYFCASSQAPGTVAYNEQFFGPGTRLTVL.

This clonotype was counted many times. V is TRBV28 and J is TRBJ1-1, with D possibly being TRBD1 (5 bases). This CDR3 region has 12 residues. From germline, CDR1 is MDHEN and CDR2 SYDVKM. V lost 6 bases and J 11 bases, leaving 16 bases between the germline ends. CDR3 sequence (DNA): TGTGCCAGCAGGCCGCGGGGCCCCTTTGCTTTCTTT. As protein: CASRPRGPFAFF. Using reference TRBV28 and TRBJ1-1 for the parts outside the CDR3, the full variable domain is DVKVTQSSRYLVKRTGEKVFLECVQDMDHENMFWYRQDPGLGLRLIYFSYDVKMKEKGDIPEGYSVSREKKERFSLILESASTNQTSMYLCASRPRGPFAFFGQGTRLTVV.

This clonotype was found a few times. A much larger clonotype is one base distant, so this may be a read error. The V and J genes are TRBV6-8 and TRBJ2-2; D is uncertain. V lost 6 bases, J lost 0 bases, and 8 bases lay in between. This CDR3 contains 14 residues. Per the germline V gene, CDR1 is MNHGY and CDR2 is SAAAGT. The CDR3 sequence: CASSPGPNTGELFF. DNA for the CDR3: TGTGCCAGCAGCCCTGGACCGAACACCGGGGAGCTGTTTTTT.

The chain carries TRBV5-5 and TRBJ1-1; D is ambiguous. The CDR3 length is 14 residues. With 0 bases removed from V and 3 bases from J, the gap between germline ends came to 9 bases. Germline V gene lookup returns CDR1 SGHKS and CDR2 YYEKEE (reference sequence). This CDR3 is CASSLDRLDTEAFF. The CDR3 DNA sequence: TGTGCCAGCAGCTTGGACAGACTCGACACTGAAGCTTTCTTT. The full variable domain, completed using reference TRBV5-5 and TRBJ1-1, is DAGVTQSPTHLIKTRGQQVTLRCSPISGHKSVSWYQQVLGQGPQFIFQYYEKEERGRGNFPDRFSARQFPNYSSELNVNALLLGDSALYLCASSLDRLDTEAFFGQGTRLTVV.

V and J are TRBV20-1 and TRBJ1-5, with D unclear. Germline CDR1 is DFQATT and CDR2 is SNEGSKA (reference sequence). This CDR3 spans 14 amino acids. V lost 0 bases, J lost 0 bases, and 6 bases lay in between. Here the CDR3 DNA reads TGCAGTGCTAGAGAAGCAGATAGCAATCAGCCCCAGCATTTT. It codes for CSAREADSNQPQHF.

This clonotype was seen a handful of times. This chain connects TRBV20-1 to TRBJ1-2; D gene uncertain. The V end was cut by 0 bases, the J end by 4 bases, with 12 bases between. From germline, CDR1 is DFQATT and CDR2 SNEGSKA (reference sequence). The CDR3 totals 14 residues. The CDR3 sequence: CSARDLSQAYGYTF. The CDR3 nucleotides read TGCAGTGCTAGAGACCTATCCCAGGCCTATGGCTACACCTTC.

This clonotype was recorded at least ten times. The chain is built from TRBV7-8 and TRBJ2-7; no definite D call. Deletions cut 4 bases from V and 7 bases from J, with 14 bases between. Germline V gives CDR1 SGHVS, CDR2 FQNEAQ. The CDR3 extends over 13 amino acids. This CDR3 is CASSSLVGLEQYF. In nucleotides, the CDR3 is TGTGCCAGCAGCTCCCTTGTGGGGTTGGAGCAGTACTTC.

This clonotype came up a few times. The chain joins TRBV6-5 to TRBJ2-7; tentatively, D is TRBD1 (5 bases). The CDR3 extends over 13 amino acids. Trimming removed 4 bases at V and 6 bases at J, with 13 bases between. CDR1 is MNHEY and CDR2 is SVGAGI in the germline V gene. CDR3 amino acids: CASSSGAGREQYF. Here the CDR3 DNA reads TGTGCCAGCAGTTCTGGGGCCGGGCGCGAGCAGTACTTC.

The table lists this clonotype with a count of one. The gene calls are TRBV6-4 and TRBJ2-1, with TRBD2 as a possible D gene (6 bases). The CDR3 totals 16 residues. V was trimmed by 3 bases and J by 4 bases, leaving 16 bases between them. In germline, CDR1 is MRHNA, CDR2 SNTAGT. CDR3 DNA sequence: TGTGCCAGCAGTGAAACGGCGGGGTCGATTTACAATGAGCAGTTCTTC. Its translation: CASSETAGSIYNEQFF.

This clonotype was seen at least ten times. The genes are TRBV7-2 and TRBJ1-4; D uncertain. Germline CDR1 and CDR2: SGHTA and FQGNSA. Deletions cut 2 bases from V and 8 bases from J, with 3 bases between. The CDR3 length is 11 residues. CDR3 in amino acids: CASSLNEKLFF. CDR3 nucleotides: TGTGCCAGCAGCTTAAACGAAAAACTGTTTTTT.

This clonotype was seen at least ten times. The chain joins TRBV7-2 to TRBJ2-5, with 7 bases aligning to TRBD1. The germline CDR1 and CDR2 sequences are SGHTA and FQGNSA. This CDR3 contains 16 residues. J lost 2 bases, V lost 0 bases, and 6 bases had no gene match. The CDR3 reads CASSLARTGQQETQYF. In nucleotides, the CDR3 is TGTGCCAGCAGCTTAGCACGGACAGGCCAACAAGAGACCCAGTACTTC.

This chain joins TRBV20-1 and TRBJ2-3, with TRBD2 matching over 8 bases. The ends lost 5 bases at V and 1 base at J; junction bases unmatched: 11. The V gene's germline CDR1 is DFQATT and CDR2 SNEGSKA (reference sequence). This CDR3 region has 16 residues. The CDR3 region is CSAVEWGLVGTDTQYF. The CDR3 DNA sequence: TGCAGTGCTGTAGAGTGGGGACTAGTGGGCACAGATACGCAGTATTTT.

This clonotype was seen ten or more times. The chain joins TRBV12-3 or TRBV12-4 to TRBJ1-5; no firm D call. CDR3 length equals 13 residues. Trimming cost V 2 bases and J 7 bases, with 9 bases left between them. CDR3 residues: CASSLSPPQPQHF. The CDR3 DNA is TGTGCCAGCAGTTTAAGCCCCCCCCAGCCCCAGCATTTT.

In its sample, this clonotype was seen many times. Relative to the germline gene, one junction end is altered; a read error may explain this. The V gene is TRBV12-3 or TRBV12-4, the J gene TRBJ1-2, with D uncertain. The CDR3 covers 15 residues. DNA of the CDR3: TGTGCCAGCAGCTTAGCCCCCCATGGGATCTACGGCTACACCTTC. Its protein is CASSLAPHGIYGYTF.

This clonotype has a handful of counts. The chain has TRBV20-1 and TRBJ1-3, with no clear D. The V and J ends lost 5 bases and 3 bases respectively, with 5 bases between them. From germline, CDR1 is DFQATT and CDR2 SNEGSKA (reference sequence). This CDR3 has 11 amino acids. The DNA for the CDR3 is TGCAGTGCTCAGGATGGAAACACCATATATTTT. Its translation: CSAQDGNTIYF.

The sample holds many counts of this clonotype. This rearrangement joins TRBV19 to TRBJ1-1; a possible D gene is TRBD1 (6 bases). Trimming stripped 6 bases from V and 0 bases from J, with 11 bases between. This CDR3 contains 14 residues. The germline gives CDR1 LNHDA, CDR2 SQIVND (reference sequence). CDR3 in DNA: TGTGCCAGTAGCCACGGACAGATGAACACTGAAGCTTTCTTT. The encoded protein is CASSHGQMNTEAFF.

The table lists this clonotype with many counts. The V call is TRBV6-2 or TRBV6-3, the J call TRBJ1-2; D not resolved. CDR1 and CDR2 from the germline V gene are MNHEY and SVGEGT. The CDR3 contains 11 residues. The ends were cut back, 5 bases at V and 6 bases at J, with 7 bases in the middle. As DNA, the CDR3 is TGTGCCAGCAGTGCAAATAATGGCTACACCTTC. Protein: CASSANNGYTF.

This clonotype appeared a few times. The CDR3 DNA is TGCAGCGTTGGGCATCGCAGCAATCAGCCCCAGCATTTT. This sequence encodes CSVGHRSNQPQHF. J is TRBJ1-5 and V is TRBV29-1; D uncertain. V gave up 4 bases and J gave up 1 base, with 8 bases separating them. The V gene's germline CDR1 is SQVTM and CDR2 ANQGSEA. This CDR3 region has 13 residues.

This clonotype was detected ten times or more. The chain couples TRBV29-1 to TRBJ2-3; no clear D gene. CDR3 size: 9 residues. CDR1 SQVTM and CDR2 ANQGSEA come from the germline V gene. The ends were cut back, 7 bases at V and 5 bases at J, with 4 bases in the middle. The CDR3 DNA reads as TGCAGCGCCGGAGATACGCAGTATTTT. As protein: CSAGDTQYF.

The chain joins TRBV5-1 to TRBJ2-3, with D possibly matching TRBD1 (6 bases). The CDR3 consists of 13 residues. CDR1 is SGHRS and CDR2 is YFSETQ in the germline V gene. Deletions cut 5 bases from V and 2 bases from J, with 9 bases between. The CDR3 reads CASRAGDTDTQYF. For the CDR3, the DNA is TGCGCCAGCAGGGCAGGGGACACAGATACGCAGTATTTT.

This clonotype was seen at least ten times. The chain carries TRBV19 and TRBJ1-5; 7 nucleotides align to TRBD1. This CDR3 is 16 amino acids long. Germline trimming cut 5 bases from V and 7 bases from J; bases unmatched to any gene: 14. Germline V gene lookup returns CDR1 LNHDA and CDR2 SQIVND (reference sequence). The CDR3 DNA reads TGTGCCAGTAGTCCGACGGGACAGATTACTTCCCAGCCCCAGCATTTT. Translating it yields CASSPTGQITSQPQHF.

This clonotype was counted many times. The CDR3 nucleotides read TGTGCCAGCAGACCCGACCCGGTAGGTGCGCAGTACTTC. As protein: CASRPDPVGAQYF. The V and J genes are TRBV28 and TRBJ2-7, with D uncertain. Germline-derived CDR1 and CDR2 are MDHEN and SYDVKM. Between the trimmed V and J ends, which lost 6 bases and 9 bases, there was a span of 18 bases. This CDR3 contains 13 residues.

The chain carries TRBV24-1 and TRBJ2-1; a weak D match, TRBD1 (5 bases). CDR1 KGHDR and CDR2 SFDVKD come from the germline V gene. Trimming stripped 0 bases from V and 4 bases from J, with 12 bases between. This CDR3 comprises 16 residues. CDR3 DNA sequence: TGTGCCACCAGTGATTTGGGGCAGGGCCCGTACAATGAGCAGTTCTTC. Its translation: CATSDLGQGPYNEQFF.

A few counts support this clonotype. The chain carries TRBV20-1 and TRBJ1-2; D is possibly TRBD1 (6 bases). CDR1 DFQATT and CDR2 SNEGSKA come from the germline V gene (reference sequence). The CDR3 covers 14 residues. Trimming removed 6 bases at V and 7 bases at J, with 21 bases between. The CDR3 reads CSAPTQGGGGGYTF. CDR3 sequence (DNA): TGCAGTGCCCCAACGCAAGGGGGGGGGGGTGGCTACACCTTC.

This clonotype appeared a few times. The chain couples TRBV28 to TRBJ1-4; maybe TRBD1 (6 bases). This CDR3 contains 14 residues. Germline V gene sequence: CDR1 MDHEN, CDR2 SYDVKM. Between the trimmed V and J ends, which lost 2 bases and 7 bases, there was a span of 11 bases. This chain's CDR3 is CASSLPNRVEKLFF. Here the CDR3 DNA reads TGTGCCAGCAGTTTACCGAACAGGGTTGAAAAACTGTTTTTT.

This clonotype was found many times. The chain couples TRBV11-1 to TRBJ2-1, with 11 nucleotides matching TRBD2. The CDR3 is made up of 17 amino acids. Per the germline V gene, CDR1 is SGHAT and CDR2 is FQDESV (reference sequence). Losses at the gene ends were 4 bases for V and 5 bases for J; bases not matched to a gene: 10. CDR3 nucleotide sequence: TGTGCCAGCAGCTCCATGGAACTAGCGGGGGAGAACAATGAGCAGTTCTTC. Protein sequence: CASSSMELAGENNEQFF.

Comment on this clonotype: Because it lacks the conserved phenylalanine or tryptophan at the end, this CDR3 is likely a read error. The V and J genes are TRBV20-1 and TRBJ1-2, with TRBD1 as a possible D gene (5 bases). This CDR3 spans 13 amino acids. Germline V CDR1 and CDR2: DFQATT, SNEGSKA (reference sequence). V lost 2 bases and J lost 4, with 11 bases in between. The CDR3 nucleotides are TGCAGTGCTAGACCTGCTGGGGGCTATGGCTACACCGTC. It encodes CSARPAGGYGYTV.

V usage is TRBV5-4 and J usage is TRBJ1-2; possible D gene TRBD1, 6 bases. Germline CDR1 reads SGHNT; CDR2 reads YYREEE (reference sequence). V dropped 4 bases and J dropped 6 bases, with 13 bases sitting between them. The CDR3 runs to 13 residues. The CDR3 here is CASSGPGEDGYTF. CDR3 DNA: TGTGCCAGCAGCGGGCCAGGGGAGGATGGCTACACCTTC.

This clonotype was counted only a few times. The genes are TRBV3-1 and TRBJ2-2, with D possibly being TRBD2 (6 bases). CDR3 length equals 15 residues. Germline assignment: CDR1 LGHDT and CDR2 YNNKEL (reference sequence). Between the trimmed V and J ends, which lost 4 bases and 6 bases, there was a span of 15 bases. The CDR3 protein is CASSPPQLASGELFF. The CDR3 bases are TGTGCCAGCAGCCCCCCCCAACTAGCTTCCGGGGAGCTGTTTTTT.

V is TRBV28 and J is TRBJ2-2, with 7 bases lining up with TRBD2. The CDR3 runs to 16 residues. Trimming removed 6 bases from V and 0 bases from J; junction bases left unmatched: 7. Germline assignment: CDR1 MDHEN and CDR2 SYDVKM. CDR3 residues: CASRSQGLTNTGELFF. CDR3 bases: TGTGCCAGCAGATCCCAGGGACTAACGAACACCGGGGAGCTGTTTTTT.

The chain has TRBV20-1 and TRBJ1-1; 9 bases are shared with TRBD1. V gave up 3 bases and J gave up 4 bases; unmatched junction bases: 6. Germline V gene data show CDR1 as DFQATT and CDR2 as SNEGSKA (reference sequence). This CDR3 contains 14 residues. CDR3 nucleotides: TGCAGTGCTAGGGCCGGGACAGGGATCACTGAAGCTTTCTTT. It specifies CSARAGTGITEAFF.